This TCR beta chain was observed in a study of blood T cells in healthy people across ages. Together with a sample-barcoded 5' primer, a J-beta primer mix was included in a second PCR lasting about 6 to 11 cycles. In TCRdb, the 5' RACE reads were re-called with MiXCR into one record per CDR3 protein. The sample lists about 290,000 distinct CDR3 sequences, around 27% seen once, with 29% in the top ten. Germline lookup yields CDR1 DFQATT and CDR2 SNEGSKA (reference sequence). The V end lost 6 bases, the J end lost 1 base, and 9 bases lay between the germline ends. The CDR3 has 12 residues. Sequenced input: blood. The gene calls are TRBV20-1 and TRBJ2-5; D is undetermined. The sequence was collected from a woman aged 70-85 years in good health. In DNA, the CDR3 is TGCAGTGCCATGCCGACCCAAGAGACCCAGTACTTC. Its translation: CSAMPTQETQYF.